Listed here are 32 T cell receptor beta chains from one sample, sequenced in a study of cytomegalovirus exposure and HLA in healthy donors. In the PCR, 60 Vbeta and 13 Jbeta primers were used. Clones were sequenced by immunoSEQ multiplex PCR, and TCRdb holds only the in-frame ones, with some missing. The sample lists roughly 100,000 clones, 75% occurring once. Sequencing was carried out using PBMCs. The receptor set was obtained from a man aged 35 to 55 in good health and CMV-seronegative.

This clone was detected a few times. V gene TRBV2 combines with J gene TRBJ1-2; D uncertain. Trimming left V 2 bases short and J 5 bases short, with 9 bases between. CDR3 length equals 13 residues. The germline CDR1 and CDR2 sequences are SNHLY and FYNNEI. The CDR3 loop reads CASSERELYGYTF. The CDR3 DNA follows: TGTGCCAGCAGTGAACGGGAATTGTATGGCTACACCTTC.

The V call is TRBV30, the J call TRBJ2-3; maybe TRBD1 (6 bases). The V gene lost 3 bases and the J gene lost 1 base, with 17 bases spanning the gap. CDR1 is GTSNPN, CDR2 SVGIG, per germline (reference sequence). This CDR3 has 16 amino acids. CDR3: CAWREQGWERTDTQYF. For the CDR3, the DNA is TGTGCCTGGAGAGAACAGGGATGGGAGCGCACAGATACGCAGTATTTT. Based on the CDR3 plus reference TRBV30 and TRBJ2-3, the full variable domain is SQTIHQWPATLVQPVGSPLSLECTVEGTSNPNLYWYRQAAGRGLQLLFYSVGIGQISSEVPQNLSASRPQDRQFILSSKKLLLSDSGFYLCAWREQGWERTDTQYFGPGTRLTVL.

CDR3 sequence (DNA): TGTGCCTGGAGGGGAGGACAGGTAGCGTATGGCTACACCTTC. As protein: CAWRGGQVAYGYTF. The rearrangement links TRBV30 to TRBJ1-2; 7 bases align to TRBD1. Germline CDR1 GTSNPN, CDR2 SVGIG (reference sequence). The CDR3 is 14 amino acids. V lost 3 bases and J lost 5; bases outside the gene matches: 9.

The chain joins TRBV2 to TRBJ1-1, with D unclear. The CDR3 runs to 10 residues. V gave up 7 bases and J gave up 6 bases, with 6 bases separating them. Germline lookup yields CDR1 SNHLY and CDR2 FYNNEI. The CDR3 is CASKRAEAFF. DNA of the CDR3: TGTGCCAGCAAGAGGGCTGAAGCTTTCTTT.

The chain carries TRBV6-5 and TRBJ2-1; D is possibly TRBD1 (5 bases). The CDR3 is 15 residues long. Deletions cut 2 bases from V and 2 bases from J, with 10 bases between. Germline V gene sequence: CDR1 MNHEY, CDR2 SVGAGI. The chain's CDR3 is CASSYARAPYNEQFF. The DNA for the CDR3 is TGTGCCAGCAGTTACGCCAGGGCCCCCTACAATGAGCAGTTCTTC.

The chain couples TRBV5-4 to TRBJ2-1; TRBD1 matches at 12 bases. Per germline, CDR1 SGHNT and CDR2 YYREEE (reference sequence). This CDR3 contains 17 residues. Losses at the gene ends were 4 bases for V and 7 bases for J; bases not matched to a gene: 12. CDR3 region: CASSASGTGGGGNEQFF. CDR3 coding DNA: TGTGCCAGCAGCGCCTCCGGGACAGGGGGCGGAGGGAATGAGCAGTTCTTC.

The V gene is TRBV7-7, the J gene TRBJ2-5; 8 positions match TRBD1. The junction had 1 base not matched to a gene; V was cut back by 0 bases and J by 4 bases. The CDR3 length is 14 residues. Germline V gene lookup returns CDR1 SSHAT and CDR2 FNYEAQ (reference sequence). The CDR3 DNA is TGTGCCAGCAGCTTAGCCGGACAGGGAGAGACCCAGTACTTC. Amino acid sequence: CASSLAGQGETQYF.

The chain has TRBV5-4 and TRBJ2-5; 7 bases are shared with TRBD1. V lost 0 bases, J lost 3 bases, and 2 bases stayed unmatched. This CDR3 comprises 14 residues. Germline V CDR1 and CDR2: SGHNT, YYREEE (reference sequence). CDR3 sequence: CASSLAGTEETQYF. CDR3 coding DNA: TGTGCCAGCAGCTTGGCGGGGACAGAAGAGACCCAGTACTTC.

As regards this clone: The conserved phenylalanine or tryptophan is not found at the CDR3 terminus, so this likely reflects a read error. The DNA is omitted, as the CDR3 cannot be located on it reliably, and the CDR3 follows TCRdb's listing. This chain links TRBV28 with TRBJ2-7; TRBD2, as called in the table, went unchecked against the DNA. Germline V CDR1 and CDR2: MDHEN, SYDVKM. From its first to its last residue, the CDR3 has 11 amino acids. The CDR3 region is CASSLPLLPVP.

This clone was observed a handful of times. The V call is TRBV7-8, the J call TRBJ1-2; maybe TRBD1 (5 bases). CDR1 is SGHVS and CDR2 is FQNEAQ in the germline V gene. The CDR3 is 12 residues long. V was clipped by 6 bases and J by 5 bases, with 10 bases between them. The CDR3 DNA sequence: TGTGCCAGCAGTGACCAGGGTTATGGCTACACCTTC. Translating it yields CASSDQGYGYTF.

The chain has TRBV6-5 and TRBJ2-7; D may be TRBD1 (6 bases). Per germline, CDR1 MNHEY and CDR2 SVGAGI. V gave up 2 bases and J gave up 2 bases, with 10 bases separating them. There are 14 residues in the CDR3. The CDR3 DNA is TGTGCCAGCAGTTACATGGACAGTACCTACGAGCAGTACTTC. It is translated as CASSYMDSTYEQYF.

This clone appeared a single time. V and J are TRBV6-6 and TRBJ1-5; 7 bases are shared with TRBD1. Germline values: CDR1 MNHNY, CDR2 SVGAGI (reference sequence). This CDR3 has 15 amino acids. The V gene end was trimmed by 0 bases and the J gene end by 7 bases; junction bases not matched to a gene: 6. CDR3 in amino acids: CASSYSNRGLQPQHF. CDR3 bases: TGTGCCAGCAGTTACTCGAATAGGGGGCTGCAGCCCCAGCATTTT.

The chain carries TRBV27 and TRBJ1-2, with TRBD1 identical over 11 bases. V trimming: 6 bases; J trimming: 4 bases; junction bases outside the gene matches: 10. CDR3 length: 16 amino acids. The germline CDR1 and CDR2 sequences are MNHEY and SMNVEV (reference sequence). Written as DNA, the CDR3 is TGTGCCAGCAGGTTTCGGACAGGGGGCCTCGGCTATGGCTACACCTTC. Amino acid sequence: CASRFRTGGLGYGYTF.

The V call is TRBV10-1, the J call TRBJ2-2; D is perhaps TRBD1 (6 bases). Trimming left V 8 bases short and J 3 bases short, with 13 bases between. The V gene's germline CDR1 is WNHNN and CDR2 SYGVQD (reference sequence). CDR3 length equals 14 residues. The CDR3 DNA sequence: TGCGCCAGCCCACCACACAGGGACACCGGGGAGCTGTTTTTT. As protein: CASPPHRDTGELFF.

The count of this clone is one. This chain joins TRBV6-5 and TRBJ2-2; 9 positions match TRBD1. Losses at the gene ends were 8 bases for V and 7 bases for J; bases not matched to a gene: 8. This CDR3 has 14 amino acids. Germline values: CDR1 MNHEY, CDR2 SVGAGI. The CDR3: CASYRDRVIGELFF. The CDR3 nucleotides are TGTGCCAGCTACCGGGACAGGGTAATCGGGGAGCTGTTTTTT.

Only a few counts were recorded for this clone. This chain links TRBV27 with TRBJ1-2; D gene ambiguous. This CDR3 contains 14 residues. Germline CDR1 reads MNHEY; CDR2 reads SMNVEV (reference sequence). V lost 6 bases and J 1 base, leaving 12 bases between the germline ends. The CDR3 DNA is TGTGCCAGCAGCCTCGGCGGCAGTAACTATGGCTACACCTTC. Encoded protein: CASSLGGSNYGYTF.

The V gene is TRBV29-1, the J gene TRBJ2-2, with D perhaps matching TRBD1 (5 bases). The CDR3 sequence is 15 residues long. V gave up 3 bases and J gave up 3 bases, with 14 bases separating them. The germline gives CDR1 SQVTM, CDR2 ANQGSEA. CDR3 nucleotides: TGCAGCGTTGACCAGCCAGGGTCCTACACCGGGGAGCTGTTTTTT. Translated: CSVDQPGSYTGELFF.

This chain uses TRBV6-5 with TRBJ2-7, with 8 bases that match TRBD2. CDR1 and CDR2 (germline): MNHEY, SVGAGI. CDR3 size: 12 residues. As DNA, the CDR3 is TGTGCAAGTTCGGGGGGGACCTACGAGCAGTACTTC. Translation: CASSGGTYEQYF.

V and J are TRBV6-1 and TRBJ2-7; the match to TRBD2 covers 7 bases. The V gene's germline CDR1 is MNHNS and CDR2 SASEGT. The CDR3 length is 15 residues. V was pared by 1 base and J by 4 bases, with 7 bases of the junction left unmatched. The CDR3 is CASSEGGGIAYEQYF. The CDR3 coding sequence is TGTGCCAGCAGTGAAGGGGGGGGGATTGCTTACGAGCAGTACTTC.

This chain connects TRBV27 to TRBJ2-1, with 7 bases fitting TRBD1. The germline gives CDR1 MNHEY, CDR2 SMNVEV (reference sequence). The CDR3 runs 15 residues. V was clipped by 6 bases and J by 9 bases; unmatched bases: 14. The CDR3 here is CASRPDTGAWSEQFF. CDR3 in DNA: TGTGCCAGCAGACCTGATACAGGGGCCTGGAGTGAGCAGTTCTTC.

The chain joins TRBV28 to TRBJ1-1; D is perhaps TRBD1 (5 bases). In germline, CDR1 is MDHEN, CDR2 SYDVKM. Trimming removed 2 bases at V and 1 base at J, with 8 bases between. CDR3 size: 14 residues. This CDR3 reads CASSLGGANTEAFF. The CDR3 region has the DNA TGTGCCAGCAGTTTAGGTGGGGCGAACACTGAAGCTTTCTTT.

The CDR3 spells CAWTSGRAHEQYF. CDR3 nucleotide sequence: TGTGCCTGGACTAGCGGGAGGGCCCACGAGCAGTACTTC. This chain connects TRBV30 to TRBJ2-7; 12 positions agree with TRBD2. There are 13 residues in the CDR3. Trimming took 4 bases from V and 5 from J; bases not matched to a gene: 3. CDR1 is GTSNPN and CDR2 is SVGIG in the germline V gene (reference sequence). Full variable domain (missing parts from reference TRBV30 and TRBJ2-7): SQTIHQWPATLVQPVGSPLSLECTVEGTSNPNLYWYRQAAGRGLQLLFYSVGIGQISSEVPQNLSASRPQDRQFILSSKKLLLSDSGFYLCAWTSGRAHEQYFGPGTRLTVT.

The V gene is TRBV6-5, the J gene TRBJ1-5; TRBD1 agrees at 8 bases. Trimming cost V 6 bases and J 2 bases; bases outside gene matches: 6. Germline V gene lookup returns CDR1 MNHEY and CDR2 SVGAGI. CDR3 length: 15 amino acids. CDR3 coding DNA: TGTGCCAGCAGCAGGACAGGGTCGGGCAATCAGCCCCAGCATTTT. This sequence encodes CASSRTGSGNQPQHF.

The gene calls are TRBV6-5 and TRBJ2-2; TRBD2 might be the D (6 bases). The CDR3 extends over 16 amino acids. The V gene's germline CDR1 is MNHEY and CDR2 SVGAGI. V was shortened by 2 bases and J by 0 bases, with 10 bases between the two germline ends. CDR3 bases: TGTGCCAGCAGTTACCCGGGGACTGCGAACACCGGGGAGCTGTTTTTT. This encodes CASSYPGTANTGELFF.

This clone was seen a handful of times. The rearrangement joins TRBV27 to TRBJ2-7; possible D gene TRBD2, 6 bases. The CDR3 is 13 amino acids. The germline V gene has CDR1 MNHEY and CDR2 SMNVEV (reference sequence). The ends were cut back, 3 bases at V and 2 bases at J, with 8 bases in the middle. This CDR3 is CASSFAGTYEQYF. Here the CDR3 DNA reads TGTGCCAGCAGTTTTGCGGGGACCTACGAGCAGTACTTC.

This rearrangement joins TRBV7-9 to TRBJ2-5; TRBD2 aligns across 9 bases. J gave up 5 bases and V 7 bases, and 8 bases lay outside the gene matches. Germline V lookup: CDR1 SEHNR, CDR2 FQNEAQ (reference sequence). The CDR3 spans 14 residues. The CDR3 DNA reads as TGTGCCAGCACGTTAGCGGGAGTCGAGGAGACCCAGTACTTC. It specifies CASTLAGVEETQYF.

V usage is TRBV6-4 and J usage is TRBJ2-1, with unresolved D. Trimming stripped 1 base from V and 5 bases from J, with 3 bases between. The CDR3 covers 12 residues. Germline V CDR1 and CDR2: MRHNA, SNTAGT. The CDR3 nucleotides are TGTGCCAGCAGTGACTATAACAATGAGCAGTTCTTC. Translated: CASSDYNNEQFF.

This clone was detected only once. The V gene is TRBV5-8, the J gene TRBJ2-7; 12 nucleotides line up with TRBD1. The V and J ends lost 4 bases and 5 bases, in that order; junction bases with no gene match: 7. The CDR3 has 15 amino acids. The germline gives CDR1 SGHTS, CDR2 YDEGEE. The CDR3 DNA follows: TGTGCCAGCAGCCGGGGTGGGACAGGGGGCGACGAGCAGTACTTC. This encodes CASSRGGTGGDEQYF.

This chain connects TRBV28 to TRBJ2-1, with TRBD2 matching 10 bases. Losses at the gene ends were 6 bases for V and 4 bases for J; bases not matched to a gene: 6. Germline V lookup: CDR1 MDHEN, CDR2 SYDVKM. This CDR3 comprises 15 residues. CDR3 amino acids: CASRPPSGGYNEQFF. In DNA form, the CDR3 reads TGTGCCAGCAGGCCCCCTAGCGGGGGTTACAATGAGCAGTTCTTC.

The CDR3 DNA sequence: TGTGCCAGCAGCCAGGGGGCTTCAGGGGAGCAGTACTTC. Translated, it gives CASSQGASGEQYF. The gene calls are TRBV13 and TRBJ2-7; TRBD1 matches at 8 bases. This CDR3 is built from 13 residues. CDR1 and CDR2 (germline): PRHDT, FYEKMQ (reference sequence). Germline trimming cut 5 bases from V and 7 bases from J; bases unmatched to any gene: 7. Together with reference TRBV13 and TRBJ2-7, the CDR3 gives the full variable domain: AAGVIQSPRHLIKEKRETATLKCYPIPRHDTVYWYQQGPGQDPQFLISFYEKMQSDKGSIPDRFSAQQFSDYHSELNMSSLELGDSALYFCASSQGASGEQYFGPGTRLTVT.

The chain couples TRBV11-3 to TRBJ2-2; weak D call: TRBD1 (6 bases). The CDR3 loop spans 17 amino acids. CDR1 SGHNT and CDR2 YENEEA come from the germline V gene. Trimming pared 5 bases from V and 2 bases from J, leaving 18 bases between. The CDR3, as DNA: TGTGCCAGCAGCCCATCTTACTTACAGGGCAACACCGGGGAGCTGTTTTTT. This translates into CASSPSYLQGNTGELFF.

The chain joins TRBV14 to TRBJ2-7; the D gene is possibly TRBD1 (5 bases). Germline V CDR1 and CDR2: SGHDN, FVKESK. The CDR3 extends over 15 amino acids. V lost 0 bases and J 2 bases, leaving 11 bases between the germline ends. The CDR3 sequence: CASSQESQGPYEQYF. In nucleotides, the CDR3 is TGTGCCAGCAGCCAAGAGAGCCAGGGTCCCTACGAGCAGTACTTC.